The clone carrying this TCR beta chain occurred a few times. Its matching antigen is unknown. The sample is drawn from a study of identical twins. Study-wide points: Models predicted too little out-of-frame TCR alpha sharing in monozygotic twins.

Unique molecular identifiers were present on cDNA, and template switching added a universal primer site. TCRdb re-called the 5' RACE reads through MiXCR, storing one row per CDR3 protein. The profile shows nearly 650,000 distinct CDR3 sequences, 7% to 7.5% of them singletons. V was trimmed by 7 bases and J by 9 bases, leaving 19 bases between them. CDR1 and CDR2 from the germline V gene are SGHVS and FQNEAQ. This CDR3 comprises 14 residues. In addition, the sample was reused for a study of yellow fever vaccine responses in identical twins. In that study: Twins showed a vaccine T cell response that reportedly seemed partly convergent, partly personalized.

The origin of this receptor is a woman younger than 35 in good health. This chain uses TRBV7-8 with TRBJ2-1, with TRBD2 as a possible D gene (5 bases). Sequencing was carried out using PBMCs. CDR3 bases: TGTGCCAGCACAGCCCGGGGAAAGGGCAGTGAGCAGTTCTTC. It codes for CASTARGKGSEQFF. The full variable domain, completed using reference TRBV7-8 and TRBJ2-1, is GAGVSQSPRYKVAKRGQDVALRCDPISGHVSLFWYQQALGQGPEFLTYFQNEAQLDKSGLPSDRFFAERPEGSVSTLKIQRTQQEDSAVYLCASTARGKGSEQFFGPGTRLTVL.